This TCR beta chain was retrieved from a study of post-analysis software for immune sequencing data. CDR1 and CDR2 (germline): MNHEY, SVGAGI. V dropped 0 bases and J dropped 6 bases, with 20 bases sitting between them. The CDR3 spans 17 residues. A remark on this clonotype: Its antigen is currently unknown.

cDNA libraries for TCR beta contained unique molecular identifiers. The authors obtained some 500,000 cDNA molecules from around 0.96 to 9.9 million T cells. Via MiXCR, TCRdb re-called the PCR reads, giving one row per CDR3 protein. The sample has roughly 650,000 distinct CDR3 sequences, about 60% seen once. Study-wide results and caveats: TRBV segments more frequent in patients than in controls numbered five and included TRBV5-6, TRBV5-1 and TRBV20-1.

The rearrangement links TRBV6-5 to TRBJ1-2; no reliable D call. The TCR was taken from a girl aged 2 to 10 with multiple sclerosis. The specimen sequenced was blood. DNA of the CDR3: TGTGCCAGCAGTTACTCGGTGGGCCACGAAAGTCTGGATGGCTACACCTTC. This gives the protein CASSYSVGHESLDGYTF.